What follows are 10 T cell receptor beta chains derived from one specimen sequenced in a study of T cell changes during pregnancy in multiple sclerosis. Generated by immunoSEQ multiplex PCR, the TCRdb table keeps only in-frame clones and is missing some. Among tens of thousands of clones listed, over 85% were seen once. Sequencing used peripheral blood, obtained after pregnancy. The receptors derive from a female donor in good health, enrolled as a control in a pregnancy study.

In DNA form, the CDR3 reads TGCGCCAGCAGCTTGGCCCCAGCGGGAGGACTTAATGAGCAGTTCTTC. It translates to CASSLAPAGGLNEQFF. The chain uses TRBV5-1 and TRBJ2-1, with TRBD2 identical over 9 bases. The ends lost 0 bases at V and 7 bases at J; junction bases unmatched: 8. Looked up from germline, CDR1 is SGHRS and CDR2 is YFSETQ. CDR3 length: 16 residues. Full variable domain (rest looked up from reference TRBV5-1 and TRBJ2-1): KAGVTQTPRYLIKTRGQQVTLSCSPISGHRSVSWYQQTPGQGLQFLFEYFSETQRNKGNFPGRFSGRQFSNSRSEMNVSTLELGDSALYLCASSLAPAGGLNEQFFGPGTRLTVL.

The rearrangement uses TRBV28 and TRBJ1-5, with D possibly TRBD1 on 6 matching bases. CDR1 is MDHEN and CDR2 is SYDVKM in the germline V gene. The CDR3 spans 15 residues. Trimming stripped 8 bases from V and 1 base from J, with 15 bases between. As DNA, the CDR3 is TGTGCCAGCCTCAGCAGGACAGTCAGCAATCAGCCCCAGCATTTT. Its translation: CASLSRTVSNQPQHF.

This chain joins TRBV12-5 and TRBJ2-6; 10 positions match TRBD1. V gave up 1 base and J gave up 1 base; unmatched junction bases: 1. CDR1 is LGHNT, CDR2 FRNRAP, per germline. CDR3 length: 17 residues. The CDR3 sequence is CASGLGDRGSGANVLTF. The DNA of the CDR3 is TGTGCTAGTGGTTTGGGGGACAGGGGTTCTGGGGCCAACGTCCTGACTTTC.

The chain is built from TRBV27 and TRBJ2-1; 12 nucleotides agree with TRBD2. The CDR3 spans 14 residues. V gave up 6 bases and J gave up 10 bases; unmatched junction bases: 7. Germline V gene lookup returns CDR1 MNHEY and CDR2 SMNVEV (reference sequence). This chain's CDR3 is CASRLAGGPGEQFF. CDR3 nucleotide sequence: TGTGCCAGCAGGCTAGCGGGAGGGCCGGGGGAGCAGTTCTTC.

This chain's CDR3 is CASSPQGFETQYF. The DNA of the CDR3 is TGTGCCAGCAGCCCACAGGGGTTCGAGACCCAGTACTTC. V is TRBV7-6 and J is TRBJ2-5; TRBD1 matches at 7 bases. Germline V gene sequence: CDR1 SGHVS, CDR2 FNYEAQ. J lost 5 bases, V lost 5 bases, and 5 bases had no gene match. This CDR3 spans 13 amino acids.

The CDR3 nucleotides read TGTGCCAGCAGCCCGGCGACTAGGGCACAAGAGACCCAGTACTTC. It encodes CASSPATRAQETQYF. V gene TRBV28 combines with J gene TRBJ2-5; a possible D gene is TRBD2 (6 bases). Trimming left V 6 bases short and J 2 bases short, with 16 bases between. The CDR3 is 15 amino acids. Germline assignment: CDR1 MDHEN and CDR2 SYDVKM.

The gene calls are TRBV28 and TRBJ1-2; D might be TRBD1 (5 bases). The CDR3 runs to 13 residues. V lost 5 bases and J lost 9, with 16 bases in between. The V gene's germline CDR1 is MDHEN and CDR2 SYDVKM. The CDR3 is CASSPRGGKSYTF. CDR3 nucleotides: TGTGCCAGCAGTCCCCGGGGGGGAAAGAGCTACACCTTC.

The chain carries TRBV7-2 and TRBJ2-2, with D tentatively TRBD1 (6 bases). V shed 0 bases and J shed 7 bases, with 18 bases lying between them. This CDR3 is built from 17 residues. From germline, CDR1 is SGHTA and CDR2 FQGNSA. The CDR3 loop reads CASSLAGASRGGGELFF. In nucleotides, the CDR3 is TGTGCCAGCAGCTTAGCGGGGGCCAGTCGAGGGGGCGGGGAGCTGTTTTTT.

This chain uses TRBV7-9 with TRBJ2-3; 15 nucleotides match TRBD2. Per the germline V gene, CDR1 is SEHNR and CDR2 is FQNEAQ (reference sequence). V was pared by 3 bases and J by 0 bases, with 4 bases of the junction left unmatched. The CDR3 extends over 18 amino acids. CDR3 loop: CASSFGTSGRTSTDTQYF. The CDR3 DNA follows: TGTGCCAGCAGCTTTGGGACTAGCGGGAGGACTAGCACAGATACGCAGTATTTT.

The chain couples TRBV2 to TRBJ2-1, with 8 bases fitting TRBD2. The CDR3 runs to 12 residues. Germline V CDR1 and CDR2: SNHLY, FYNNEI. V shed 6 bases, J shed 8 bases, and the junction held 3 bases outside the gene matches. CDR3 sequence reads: CASRAGVDEQFF. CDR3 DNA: TGTGCCAGCAGAGCGGGGGTCGATGAGCAGTTCTTC.